The present TCR beta chain was sequenced within a study of blood T cells in healthy people across ages. Broader study findings: In long-lived donors, naive CD4+ cell counts and diversity exceeded those of aged donors.

Per germline, CDR1 SGHTA and CDR2 FQGNSA. The CDR3 spans 13 residues. Trimming left V 1 base short and J 5 bases short, with 6 bases between. Details on this clonotype: Its antigen is not known.

The authors ran a second PCR of 7 to 11 cycles using a sample-barcoded 5' primer and a J-beta primer mix. TCRdb re-called the 5' RACE reads through MiXCR, storing one row per CDR3 protein. In the table there are hundreds of thousands of distinct CDR3 sequences, roughly 58% of which are singletons. The gene calls are TRBV7-2 and TRBJ1-5; D unresolved. The receptor comes from a man aged 55 to 70 in good health. Input material: blood. In DNA form, the CDR3 reads TGTGCCAGCAGCTTAGAAACTTATCAGCCCCAGCATTTT. Its protein is CASSLETYQPQHF.